This TCR beta chain derives from a study of Graves' ophthalmopathy and Graves' hyperthyroidism. Study background: No treatment had been given when peripheral blood was collected at initial diagnosis. Overall study findings and caveats: Most thyroid clonotypes with frequency above 0.001 were detected in blood too.

This clonotype was picked up many times. Its antigen is currently unknown. The sequenced template was RNA, covering the TCR beta CDR3 region. Second-round multiplex PCR came after first-round RT-PCR with HTBI primers. MiXCR, applied by TCRdb to the multiplex PCR reads, yields one record per CDR3 protein. This sample yields 620,000 or so distinct CDR3 sequences, of which about a fifth are seen a single time; approximately 6.9% belongs to the top ten. Exclusion criteria comprised other autoimmune diseases, uncontrolled infections, pregnancy or lactation in patients. Serum thyroxine and TRAb, along with clinical symptoms, thyroid ultrasound and orbital computed tomography, were what diagnosis relied on. Germline V gene data show CDR1 as MDHEN and CDR2 as SYDVKM. The CDR3 spans 14 residues. The V gene lost 6 bases and the J gene lost 4 bases, with 15 bases spanning the gap.

The source material was peripheral blood. This receptor was obtained from a young woman with stable Graves' hyperthyroidism. Some clones in this sample may be carry-over from other donors' samples. The chain combines TRBV28 with TRBJ1-2, with no clear D. For the CDR3, the DNA is TGTGCCAGCAGCAAGACAAATATTGCCTATGGCTACACCTTC. The encoded protein is CASSKTNIAYGYTF.